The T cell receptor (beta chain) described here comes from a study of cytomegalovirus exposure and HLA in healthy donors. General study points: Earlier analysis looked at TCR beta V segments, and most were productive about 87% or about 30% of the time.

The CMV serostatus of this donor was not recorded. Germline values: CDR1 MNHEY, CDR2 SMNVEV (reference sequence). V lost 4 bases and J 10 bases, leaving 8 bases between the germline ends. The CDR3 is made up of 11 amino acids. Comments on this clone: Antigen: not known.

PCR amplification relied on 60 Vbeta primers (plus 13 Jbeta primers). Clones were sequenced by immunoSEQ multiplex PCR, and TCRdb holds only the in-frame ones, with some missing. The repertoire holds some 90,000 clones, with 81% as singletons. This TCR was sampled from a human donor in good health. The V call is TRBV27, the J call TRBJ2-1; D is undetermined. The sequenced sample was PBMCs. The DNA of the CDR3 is TGTGCCAGCAGTTCAGATGTCGAGCAGTTCTTC. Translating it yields CASSSDVEQFF.